Listed below are T cell receptor beta chains from one sample, sequenced in a study of glioma-infiltrating T cells after dendritic cell vaccination. TCRdb keeps only in-frame clones here, not all; method: immunoSEQ multiplex PCR. This table holds roughly 100,000 clones, 81% found once. The starting material was blood, obtained before dendritic cell vaccination. All receptors derive from a human donor with glioblastoma. Both conserved end residues are part of each CDR3. The D gene is left open where the match is weak. Only some rows state a clone size, as once, few, many or a class for expanded clones.

D: .
V: TRBV6-6
size: .
J: TRBJ2-5
DNA: TGTGCCAGCACCATGGACACGCCCGGGCGAGAGACCCAGTACTTC
CDR3: CASTMDTPGRETQYF

D: .
V: TRBV5-1
size: .
J: TRBJ1-6
DNA: TGCGCCAGCAGCTTGGCCTTTGGGGCAGGAAATTCACCCCTCCACTTT
CDR3: CASSLAFGAGNSPLHF

D: .
V: TRBV6-5
size: .
J: TRBJ1-1
DNA: TGTGCCAGCAGTTACTCGAGTACAGGGCGAACTGAAGCTTTCTTT
CDR3: CASSYSSTGRTEAFF

D: TRBD1
V: TRBV6-5
size: .
J: TRBJ2-7
DNA: TGTGCCAGCAGTTACTCAGGGACAGGGAACTACGAGCAGTACTTC
CDR3: CASSYSGTGNYEQYF

D: TRBD2
V: TRBV5-6
size: .
J: TRBJ2-1
DNA: TGTGCCAGCAGCAATGGACTAGCGGGGGCCCTCAGGGCAGGCGATGAGCAGTTCTTC
CDR3: CASSNGLAGALRAGDEQFF

D: .
V: TRBV7-9
size: .
J: TRBJ2-1
DNA: TGTGCCAGCAGCTTCGGGGATTACAATGAGCAGTTCTTC
CDR3: CASSFGDYNEQFF

D: TRBD1
V: TRBV30
size: .
J: TRBJ1-1
DNA: TGTGCCTGGAGCACCGGGACAGGGAACACTGAAGCTTTCTTT
CDR3: CAWSTGTGNTEAFF

D: .
V: TRBV6-1
size: .
J: TRBJ1-1
DNA: TGTGCCGGGCAGAAGAACACTGAAGCTTTCTTT
CDR3: CAGQKNTEAFF

D: .
V: TRBV29-1
size: .
J: TRBJ1-5
DNA: TGCAGCGTTTCTACAGGGTTTCTTCAGCCCCAGCATTTT
CDR3: CSVSTGFLQPQHF

D: .
V: TRBV7-8
size: once
J: TRBJ1-4
DNA: TGTGCCAGCAGTCGGCGATTGTCCTTACGCGGTGAAAAACTGTTTTTT
CDR3: CASSRRLSLRGEKLFF

D: .
V: TRBV5-5
size: .
J: TRBJ1-4
DNA: TGTGCCAGCAGCAGAAACAGGGCGGCTAATGAAAAACTGTTTTTT
CDR3: CASSRNRAANEKLFF

D: TRBD2
V: TRBV27
size: once
J: TRBJ2-5
DNA: TGTGCCAGCAGTCCTAGCGGGGGAGAGACCCAGTACTTC
CDR3: CASSPSGGETQYF

D: .
V: TRBV5-1
size: .
J: TRBJ2-3
DNA: TGCGCCAGCAGCTTCAGCCCCTACGAGGGCACAGATACGCAGTATTTT
CDR3: CASSFSPYEGTDTQYF

D: .
V: TRBV27
size: .
J: TRBJ1-1
DNA: TGTGCCAGCAGTTTACAGGCAGGGTTGAACACTGAAGCTTTCTTT
CDR3: CASSLQAGLNTEAFF

D: TRBD2
V: TRBV9
size: .
J: TRBJ2-1
DNA: TGTGCCAGCAGCGCCCGGGGACTAGCGGGGGCTAGCAATGAGCAGTTCTTC
CDR3: CASSARGLAGASNEQFF

D: .
V: TRBV19
size: .
J: TRBJ2-7
DNA: TGTGCCAGTAGTATAGATCAAAAGGCAGCGGTCTACGAGCAGTACTTC
CDR3: CASSIDQKAAVYEQYF

D: TRBD1
V: TRBV5-5
size: .
J: TRBJ2-7
DNA: TGTGCCAGCAGCTTGGGGGCATGGGACAGGGGGTCCTACGAGCAGTACTTC
CDR3: CASSLGAWDRGSYEQYF

D: TRBD2
V: TRBV19
size: once
J: TRBJ2-4
DNA: TGTGCCAGTAGTATCGGACTAGCTGACATTCAGTACTTC
CDR3: CASSIGLADIQYF

D: .
V: TRBV7-2
size: few
J: TRBJ1-2
DNA: TGTGCCAGCAGCTTAGGCCAGAATTACTATGGCTACACCTTC
CDR3: CASSLGQNYYGYTF

D: .
V: TRBV5-1
size: .
J: TRBJ1-6
DNA: TGCGCCAGCAGCTTGGGTCCAGATACGAATTCACCCCTCCACTTT
CDR3: CASSLGPDTNSPLHF

D: .
V: TRBV7-7
size: .
J: TRBJ2-3
DNA: TGTGCTAGCAGCTTAGCCCCGGACATCACAGATACGCAGTATTTT
CDR3: CASSLAPDITDTQYF

D: TRBD2
V: TRBV4-1
size: .
J: TRBJ2-7
DNA: TGCGCCAGCAGCCAAGATGACCCTTGGGCTGGCGGGAGCTCCTACGAGCAGTACTTC
CDR3: CASSQDDPWAGGSSYEQYF

D: .
V: TRBV14
size: .
J: TRBJ2-4
DNA: TGTGCCAGCAGCCGGAGAGTAGCCAAAAACATTCAGTACTTC
CDR3: CASSRRVAKNIQYF

D: TRBD1
V: TRBV29-1
size: .
J: TRBJ2-1
DNA: TGCAGCGTTGAGGGCAGGGGGTCGACCAACCGGAGTTTAAATGAGCAGTTCTTC
CDR3: CSVEGRGSTNRSLNEQFF

D: .
V: TRBV6-1
size: .
J: TRBJ2-7
DNA: TGTGCCAGTTTGACCGGGACTCAACTCCCCTACGAGCAGTACTTC
CDR3: CASLTGTQLPYEQYF

D: .
V: TRBV7-9
size: few
J: TRBJ2-3
DNA: TGTGCCAGCAGCTTTGGGACTCTCACAGATACGCAGTATTTT
CDR3: CASSFGTLTDTQYF

D: .
V: TRBV14
size: .
J: TRBJ2-3
DNA: TGTGCCAGCAGCCAAGACCTAGCAGATACGCAGTATTTT
CDR3: CASSQDLADTQYF

D: .
V: TRBV5-4
size: .
J: TRBJ2-7
DNA: TGTGCCAGCAGCTTGGGCGGTACCTACGAGCAGTACTTC
CDR3: CASSLGGTYEQYF

D: TRBD1
V: TRBV4-2
size: many
J: TRBJ2-1
DNA: TGTGCCAGCAGCCTCCGGACAGGGGAGGTCAATGAGCAGTTCTTC
CDR3: CASSLRTGEVNEQFF

D: TRBD2
V: TRBV29-1
size: .
J: TRBJ2-7
DNA: TGCAGCGTTAGCGGGGGGATCTCCTACGAGCAGTACTTC
CDR3: CSVSGGISYEQYF

D: .
V: TRBV16
size: .
J: TRBJ1-3
DNA: TGTGCCAGCAGCCAAGGAGTCTCCGGAAACACCATATATTTT
CDR3: CASSQGVSGNTIYF

D: TRBD1
V: TRBV5-1
size: .
J: TRBJ2-7
DNA: TGCGCCAGCAGGGCCCAGGGGGCCACCTACGAGCAGTACTTC
CDR3: CASRAQGATYEQYF

D: .
V: TRBV10-3
size: .
J: TRBJ2-5
DNA: TGTGCCATCAGTGATTCCGAGGTTTCCTCGGAGACCCAGTACTTC
CDR3: CAISDSEVSSETQYF

D: .
V: TRBV10-1
size: once
J: TRBJ2-1
DNA: TGCGCCAGCAGTGAACGGGGTCGTGAGCAGTTCTTC
CDR3: CASSERGREQFF

D: TRBD1
V: TRBV5-1
size: .
J: TRBJ2-5
DNA: TGCGCCAGCAGCTTGGGACAGGGAAGGGAGACCCAGTACTTC
CDR3: CASSLGQGRETQYF

D: TRBD1
V: TRBV29-1
size: .
J: TRBJ2-5
DNA: TGCAGCGTTGCTTTCTTGGGACAGTATCAAGAGACCCAGTACTTC
CDR3: CSVAFLGQYQETQYF

D: TRBD1
V: TRBV25-1
size: .
J: TRBJ1-1
DNA: TGTGCCAGCAGTGATCCGGACAGGGGTGGGACTGAAGCTTTCTTT
CDR3: CASSDPDRGGTEAFF

D: TRBD1
V: TRBV11-3
size: .
J: TRBJ2-2
DNA: TGTGCCAGCAGTTCAAACTGGGACAGGGGGCAAGAAATCACCGGGGAGCTGTTTTTT
CDR3: CASSSNWDRGQEITGELFF

D: .
V: TRBV27
size: once
J: TRBJ2-5
DNA: TGTGCCAGCAGTCCGGGACTCGACTACAACGAGGGGTACTTC
CDR3: CASSPGLDYNEGYF

D: TRBD2
V: TRBV5-1
size: .
J: TRBJ2-1
DNA: TGCGCCAGCAGCGCGGGGGACGGATACAATGAGCAGTTCTTC
CDR3: CASSAGDGYNEQFF

D: TRBD2
V: TRBV7-2
size: once
J: TRBJ2-6
DNA: TGTGCCAGCAGCTCCCGGGAGGGGAGCCTGTCTGCTGGGGCCAACGTCCTGACTTTC
CDR3: CASSSREGSLSAGANVLTF

D: TRBD2
V: TRBV4-1
size: .
J: TRBJ2-1
DNA: TGCGCCAGCAGCCAATATCCTAGCGGGGGGGCTGTTGACCATGAGCAGTTCTTC
CDR3: CASSQYPSGGAVDHEQFF

D: .
V: TRBV27
size: .
J: TRBJ2-3
DNA: TGTGCCAGCAGTTTATTGAGGGAACGATACACAGATACGCAGTATTTT
CDR3: CASSLLRERYTDTQYF

D: TRBD1
V: TRBV4-1
size: .
J: TRBJ2-7
DNA: TGCGCCAGCAGCCCGGACAGGGGTCAAAATGAGCAGTACTTC
CDR3: CASSPDRGQNEQYF

D: .
V: TRBV2
size: .
J: TRBJ1-3
DNA: TGTGCCAGCAGTTTCAGGGGAAACACCATATATTTT
CDR3: CASSFRGNTIYF

D: TRBD2
V: TRBV6-4
size: .
J: TRBJ2-1
DNA: TGTGCCAGCAGTGAACAGGGGGTAGCGGGGGGGCTAAATGAGCAGTTCTTC
CDR3: CASSEQGVAGGLNEQFF

D: TRBD1
V: TRBV5-4
size: .
J: TRBJ1-4
DNA: TGTGCCAGCAGCTTGGGCCCCGGACAGGGTCTGGATGAAAAACTGTTTTTT
CDR3: CASSLGPGQGLDEKLFF

D: .
V: TRBV2
size: .
J: TRBJ1-3
DNA: TGTGCCAGCAGTGTGGTGAGCTCTGGAAACACCATATATTTT
CDR3: CASSVVSSGNTIYF

D: .
V: TRBV16
size: .
J: TRBJ2-1
DNA: TGTGCCAGCAGCCAAATTGATGCAGGGTCTACCTACAATGAGCAGTTCTTC
CDR3: CASSQIDAGSTYNEQFF

D: TRBD1
V: TRBV6-6
size: .
J: TRBJ1-4
DNA: TGTGCCAGCAGTTACGGGACAGGGGATGAAAAACTGTTTTTT
CDR3: CASSYGTGDEKLFF

D: .
V: TRBV4-1
size: once
J: TRBJ1-5
DNA: TGCGCCAGCAGCCAAGTCCGGAGCAATCAGCCCCAGCATTTT
CDR3: CASSQVRSNQPQHF

D: TRBD1
V: TRBV19
size: .
J: TRBJ2-6
DNA: TGTGCCAGTAGCTCGGGACAGACAAGCTCTGGGGCCAACGTCCTGACTTTC
CDR3: CASSSGQTSSGANVLTF

D: TRBD1
V: TRBV7-9
size: .
J: TRBJ1-5
DNA: TGTGCCAGCAGCTCACAGGGGAGCAATCAGCCCCAGCATTTT
CDR3: CASSSQGSNQPQHF

D: TRBD2
V: TRBV27
size: .
J: TRBJ2-1
DNA: TGTGCCAGCACTGGTGTGTTGGCTAGCGGGGCCTCTTACAATGAGCAGTTCTTC
CDR3: CASTGVLASGASYNEQFF

D: TRBD2
V: TRBV2
size: .
J: TRBJ2-7
DNA: TGCGCCACAACTGGACTAGCGGGCTACGAGCAGTACTTC
CDR3: CATTGLAGYEQYF

D: .
V: TRBV9
size: .
J: TRBJ1-6
DNA: TGTGCCAGCAGCGTAGACAGGGTCGGCTCCTATAATTCACCCCTCCACTTT
CDR3: CASSVDRVGSYNSPLHF

D: TRBD1
V: TRBV30
size: .
J: TRBJ1-4
DNA: TGTGCCTGGAGTACGGGACAGGGAGGGGAAAAACTGTTTTTT
CDR3: CAWSTGQGGEKLFF

D: .
V: TRBV30
size: .
J: TRBJ2-5
DNA: TGTGCCTGGAGTGTCCAGGGGGGAGAGACCCAGTACTTC
CDR3: CAWSVQGGETQYF

D: .
V: TRBV25-1
size: .
J: TRBJ2-3
DNA: TGTGCCAGCAGACTAGATACGCAGTATTTT
CDR3: CASRLDTQYF

D: .
V: TRBV13
size: .
J: TRBJ2-7
DNA: TGTGCCAGCAGCTTAAGCAGGGATGGGTACGAGCAGTACTTC
CDR3: CASSLSRDGYEQYF